Listed below are T cell receptor beta chains from one sample, sequenced in a study of identical twins. TCRdb passed the 5' RACE reads through MiXCR, listing each CDR3 protein once. The profile covers 1.5 million to 2 million distinct CDR3 sequences, with around 29% appearing a single time and 0.25% to 0.3% taken by the ten largest. Sequencing was carried out using cord blood. The origin of the receptors is a newborn girl in good health. Both conserved end residues are part of each CDR3. Not all rows give a size; the values are once, few, many and, for expanded clones, a class.

clone_size j_call v_call cdr3_aa
few TRBJ2-3 TRBV2 CASKDLGGSTDTQYF
- TRBJ2-3 TRBV6-5 CASSHTSGRGADTQYF
few TRBJ2-3 TRBV20-1 CSASRRRGGPGDTQYF
- TRBJ1-2 TRBV6-6 CASIVTGVDGHTF
- TRBJ2-2 TRBV7-9 CAVPGGGTGELFF
many TRBJ2-5 TRBV27 CASSFSGSETQYF
- TRBJ1-2 TRBV28 CASEGAPNYGYTF
few TRBJ2-1 TRBV4-1 CASSQLNNEQFF
few TRBJ2-1 TRBV24-1 CATSVPFVGLVYNEQFF
- TRBJ2-1 TRBV5-1 CASSLGLSDEQFF
- TRBJ1-2 TRBV10-3 CAISETGKYGYTF
once TRBJ2-7 TRBV28 CASNPTGPSSYEQYF
few TRBJ1-4 TRBV12-3/TRBV12-4 CASSLQGAIEKLFF
- TRBJ1-5 TRBV20-1 CSANGQGAGSNQPQHF
few TRBJ1-2 TRBV29-1 CSVEVGGLGSGYTF
few TRBJ2-1 TRBV10-1 CASTSDLSRNEQFF
- TRBJ2-7 TRBV25-1 CASSESPTETYEQYF
many TRBJ2-1 TRBV24-1 CATSDPGTPSYNEQFF
- TRBJ2-3 TRBV5-5 CASSSQTTLNTDTQYF
- TRBJ1-2 TRBV5-1 CASSLNSGEFAYGYTF
few TRBJ1-4 TRBV20-1 CSARDGIWKLFF
once TRBJ1-5 TRBV27 CASNLQRGGPGQPQHF
few TRBJ2-5 TRBV7-2 CASSLIRGQGEQYF
few TRBJ1-2 TRBV20-1 CSARTEDRGNYGYTF
- TRBJ2-1 TRBV9 CASSVVTSGGAHEQFF
few TRBJ1-2 TRBV5-5 CASKLESREVNYGYTF
- TRBJ2-2 TRBV25-1 CASSEVVLNTGELFF
- TRBJ2-7 TRBV4-2 CASSQDGTSRPYEQYF
few TRBJ2-1 TRBV28 CASRPRGAAYNEQFF
- TRBJ2-2 TRBV20-1 CSARDHLTSGSTGELFF
- TRBJ2-3 TRBV20-1 CSARETLNFGGSDTQYF
- TRBJ2-5 TRBV18 CASSQPGLAGVFRGQETQYF
- TRBJ1-2 TRBV10-3 CAIWAELNYGYTF
many TRBJ2-3 TRBV24-1 CATSDFRRGADTQYF
many TRBJ2-3 TRBV4-2 CASSQVSGGADTQYF
- TRBJ2-3 TRBV11-2 CASSLGRSGGPADTQYF
- TRBJ1-3 TRBV20-1 CSAKDRYSGNTIYF
few TRBJ2-1 TRBV29-1 CSVSGLAANYNEQFF
- TRBJ1-2 TRBV18 CASSPPSGPDAGYTF
- TRBJ1-2 TRBV5-1 CASSPGHGEIYGYTF
- TRBJ2-1 TRBV20-1 CGAAIRSSYNEQFF
- TRBJ2-1 TRBV7-2 CASSLDRVNYEQFF
- TRBJ2-5 TRBV10-2 CASGGLSQETQYF
- TRBJ2-1 TRBV20-1 CGVGTSDNEQFF